This T cell receptor (beta chain) comes out of a study of cytomegalovirus exposure and HLA in healthy donors. In the study overall: The study's early data release held around 85 million unique TCRs from HLA-typed donors. Whole-study results and caveats: Later, TCR association rates were found to vary by HLA locus, highest for DRB1 and lowest for HLA-C. What was likely a sequencing artifact was a cluster of highly shared sequence variants. V- and J-gene trimming in TCR beta was tied to a missense DCLRE1C variant by an analysis performed later.

It was with 60 Vbeta and 13 Jbeta primers that the PCR ran. Sequencing was performed with immunoSEQ multiplex PCR; in TCRdb, only in-frame clones are kept and a portion is missing. The sample consists of around 130,000 clones, over 75% of them appearing once. This CDR3 spans 15 amino acids. V lost 6 bases, J lost 0 bases, and 14 bases lay in between. CDR1 is MDHEN, CDR2 SYDVKM, per germline. As regards this clone: Its antigen is undetermined.

The TCR sequence derives from a woman aged 40 to 50 in good health and CMV-seropositive. Sequencing was performed on PBMCs. V and J are TRBV28 and TRBJ1-1, with unresolved D. The CDR3 DNA sequence: TGTGCCAGCAGATTCTCAGGCGCTATGAACACTGAAGCTTTCTTT. Its translation is CASRFSGAMNTEAFF.